This T cell receptor (beta chain) was profiled in a study of Ad26.COV2.S vaccination and SARS-CoV-2 variants. This CDR3 has 11 residues. The ends were cut back, 4 bases at V and 3 bases at J, with 3 bases in the middle. Germline-derived CDR1 and CDR2 are SGHTA and FQGNSA. Study-level points and caveats: TCR breadth and depth estimates may have understated total T cell responses. CD8+ and CD4+ T cells specific for spike reportedly responded with substantial breadth after vaccination. Vaccine and placebo recipients had comparable breadth of non-spike TCRs. People who got the vaccine had more spike-specific TCR breadth than people who got placebo.

Clones were sequenced by immunoSEQ multiplex PCR, and TCRdb holds only the in-frame ones, with some missing. This table has 300,000 to 450,000 clones, around 90% appearing once. As concerns this clone: Its cognate antigen is unknown.

This TCR came from a human donor who had recovered from COVID-19. The material was peripheral blood, obtained after recovery from COVID-19. The chain combines TRBV7-2 with TRBJ2-5; D remains unclear. The CDR3 DNA sequence: TGTGCCAGCAGCTCCGAAGAGACCCAGTACTTC. Translation: CASSSEETQYF.